The source of this T cell receptor (beta chain) is a study of cytomegalovirus exposure and HLA in healthy donors. Study results and limitations: The majority of CMV-associated TCR beta chains were reported as apparently HLA-restricted in a later analysis.

Vbeta (60) and Jbeta (13) primers were used in the PCR. This table comes from immunoSEQ multiplex PCR, and its TCRdb copy is limited to in-frame clones, with some not included. The sample consists of 100,000 or so clones, approximately 76% of them appearing once. CDR1 is SGHVS, CDR2 FNYEAQ, per germline. CDR3 size: 16 residues. This clone was recorded once. Its antigen is unknown. The chain carries TRBV7-6 and TRBJ2-5, with 9 nucleotides matching TRBD1. The DNA end is a closer match to TRBJ2-7, so the J assignment may be wrong. Sequencing was performed on PBMCs. The sequence derives from a man in his thirties or forties in good health and CMV-seropositive. CDR3 DNA: TGTGCCAGCAGCTTAGAAACAGGGGGCCTTCCCTACGAGCAGTACTTC. This sequence encodes CASSLETGGLPYEQYF.